Each of the 3 T cell receptor beta chains below was sequenced from the same sample in a study of metastatic and nonmetastatic thyroid tumors. MiXCR was used by TCRdb to re-call the PCR reads. The top ten clones hold roughly a fifth of a sample with 10,000 to 15,000 clones, 27% of them seen once. All patients were untreated before thyroid surgery. The sequenced sample consisted of tumor tissue. These receptors were collected from a female donor with papillary thyroid cancer or a benign thyroid nodule (not recorded which). Some clones in this sample may be carry-over from other donors' samples.

By sample share, this clone is medium-sized. The chain combines TRBV29-1 with TRBJ1-1; D unresolved. The germline gives CDR1 SQVTM, CDR2 ANQGSEA. The CDR3 contains 13 residues. V was trimmed by 3 bases and J by 1 base, leaving 9 bases between them. This CDR3 is CSVESHTNTEAFF. The CDR3 nucleotides are TGCAGCGTTGAGTCACATACGAACACTGAAGCTTTCTTT.

V is TRBV6-1 and J is TRBJ2-7; 7 nucleotides line up with TRBD1. CDR1 and CDR2 (germline): MNHNS, SASEGT. The CDR3 is 12 amino acids. V shed 7 bases, J shed 3 bases, and the junction held 3 bases outside the gene matches. The CDR3 DNA is TGTGCCAGCACCCGGGACAGCTACGAGCAGTACTTC. Encoded protein: CASTRDSYEQYF.

This clone was counted ten times or more. The chain couples TRBV7-2 to TRBJ1-5, with TRBD1 identical over 8 bases. Germline assignment: CDR1 SGHTA and CDR2 FQGNSA. The CDR3 has 15 amino acids. V lost 5 bases to trimming and J lost 6 bases; unmatched junction nucleotides: 9. The CDR3 here is CASSLGQGISQPQHF. DNA for the CDR3: TGTGCCAGCAGCCTAGGACAGGGTATCTCTCAGCCCCAGCATTTT.